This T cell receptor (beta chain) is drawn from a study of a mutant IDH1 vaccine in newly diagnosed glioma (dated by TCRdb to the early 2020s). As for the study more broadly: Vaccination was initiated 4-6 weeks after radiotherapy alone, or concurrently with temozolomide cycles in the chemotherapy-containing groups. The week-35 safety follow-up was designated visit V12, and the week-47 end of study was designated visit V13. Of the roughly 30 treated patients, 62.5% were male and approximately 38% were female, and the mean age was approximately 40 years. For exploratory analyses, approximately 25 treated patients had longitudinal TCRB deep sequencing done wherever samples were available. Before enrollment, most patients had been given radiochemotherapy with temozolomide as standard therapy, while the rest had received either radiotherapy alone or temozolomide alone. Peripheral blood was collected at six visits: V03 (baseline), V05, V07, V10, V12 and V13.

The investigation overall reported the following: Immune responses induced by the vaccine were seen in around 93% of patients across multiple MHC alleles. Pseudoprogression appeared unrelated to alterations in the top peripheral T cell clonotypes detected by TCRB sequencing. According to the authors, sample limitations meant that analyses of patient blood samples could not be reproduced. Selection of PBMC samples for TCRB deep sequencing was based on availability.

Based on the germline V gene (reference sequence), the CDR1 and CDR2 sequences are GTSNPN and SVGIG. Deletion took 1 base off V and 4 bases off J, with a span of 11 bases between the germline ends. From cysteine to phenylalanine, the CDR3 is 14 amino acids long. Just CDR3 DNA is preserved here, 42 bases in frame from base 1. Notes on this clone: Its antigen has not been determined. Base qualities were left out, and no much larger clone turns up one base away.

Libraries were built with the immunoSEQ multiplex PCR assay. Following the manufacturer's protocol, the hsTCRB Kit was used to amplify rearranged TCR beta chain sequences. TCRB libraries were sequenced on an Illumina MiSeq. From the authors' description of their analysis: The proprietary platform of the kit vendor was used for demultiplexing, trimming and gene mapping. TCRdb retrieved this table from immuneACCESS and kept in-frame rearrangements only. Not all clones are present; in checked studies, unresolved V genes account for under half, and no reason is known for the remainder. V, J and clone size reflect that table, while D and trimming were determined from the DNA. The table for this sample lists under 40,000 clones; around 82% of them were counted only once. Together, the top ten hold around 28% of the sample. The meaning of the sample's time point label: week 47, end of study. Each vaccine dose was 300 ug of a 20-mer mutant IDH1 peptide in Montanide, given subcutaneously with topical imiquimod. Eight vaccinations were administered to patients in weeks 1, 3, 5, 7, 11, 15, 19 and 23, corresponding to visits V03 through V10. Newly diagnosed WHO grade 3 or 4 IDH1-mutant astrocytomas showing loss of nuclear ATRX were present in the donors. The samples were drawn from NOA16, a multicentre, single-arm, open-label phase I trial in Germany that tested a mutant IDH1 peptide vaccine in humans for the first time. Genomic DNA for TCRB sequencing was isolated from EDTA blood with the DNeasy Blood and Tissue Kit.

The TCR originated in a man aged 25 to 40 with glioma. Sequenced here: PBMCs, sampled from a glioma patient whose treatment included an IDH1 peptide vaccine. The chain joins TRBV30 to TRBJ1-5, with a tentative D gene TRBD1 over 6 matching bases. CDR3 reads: CAWSAGQLNQPQHF. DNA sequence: TGTGCCTGGAGTGCCGGACAGCTTAATCAGCCCCAGCATTTT.